This T cell receptor beta chain was observed in a study of T cell changes during pregnancy in multiple sclerosis. Sequenced by immunoSEQ multiplex PCR; TCRdb stores in-frame clones only, minus some. This sample carries some 74,000 clones, approximately 92% of them seen once, and the ten largest clones take 3.7%. The CDR3 is made up of 14 amino acids. V shed 5 bases and J 4 bases; nucleotides not matched to a gene: 4. Per germline, CDR1 MGHRA and CDR2 YSYEKL. This TCR was sampled from a female donor in good health, enrolled as a control in a pregnancy study. J is TRBJ2-7 and V is TRBV4-1; 11 bases are shared with TRBD1. The specimen comprised peripheral blood, sampled after pregnancy. The CDR3 DNA sequence: TGCGCCAGCAGCTACCGGGACAGGGGGTACGAGCAGTACTTC. Amino acids: CASSYRDRGYEQYF.